This T cell receptor (beta chain) was captured by sequencing in a study of PD-1 blockade in classical Hodgkin lymphoma. With 2 bases removed from V and 2 bases from J, the gap between germline ends came to 14 bases. The CDR3 is 15 amino acids. The germline V gene has CDR1 SGHRS and CDR2 YFSETQ. The time point was: cycle 4 day 1 (C4D1), after 6 weeks of nivolumab. Every patient experienced relapse after autologous stem cell transplantation, and brentuximab vedotin exposure varied. Repertoires were generated with immunoSEQ multiplex PCR, while TCRdb's copy carries only in-frame clones and drops some. In the table there are under 50,000 clones, around two thirds of which are singletons.

V usage is TRBV5-1 and J usage is TRBJ2-7, with D perhaps matching TRBD1 or TRBD2 (6 bases each). The specimen was peripheral blood mononuclear cells (PBMCs), collected before the fourth cycle of nivolumab. The TCR originated in a human donor with classical Hodgkin lymphoma. CDR3 DNA: TGCGCCAGCAGCTTTAGTGGGGGGCCGGCCTACGAGCAGTACTTC. Protein product: CASSFSGGPAYEQYF.